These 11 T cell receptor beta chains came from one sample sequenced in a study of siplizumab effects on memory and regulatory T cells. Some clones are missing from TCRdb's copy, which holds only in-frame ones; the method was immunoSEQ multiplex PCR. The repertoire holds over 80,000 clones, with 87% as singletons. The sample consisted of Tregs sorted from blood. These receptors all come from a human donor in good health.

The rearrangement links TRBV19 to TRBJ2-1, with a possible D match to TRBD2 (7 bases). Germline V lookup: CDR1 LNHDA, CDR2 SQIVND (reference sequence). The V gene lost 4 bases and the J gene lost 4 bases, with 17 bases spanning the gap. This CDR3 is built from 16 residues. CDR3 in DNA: TGTGCCAGTAGTACGGGGGCGGGGCGGGGGTACAATGAGCAGTTCTTC. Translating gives CASSTGAGRGYNEQFF.

The CDR3 bases are TGTGCCAGCTCACCTCGGACAGGGGATTACAATGAGCAGTTCTTC. It encodes CASSPRTGDYNEQFF. The chain combines TRBV18 with TRBJ2-1, with TRBD1 matching 9 bases. V was pared by 3 bases and J by 4 bases, with 4 bases of the junction left unmatched. The CDR3 has 15 amino acids. From germline, CDR1 is KGHSH and CDR2 LQKENI.

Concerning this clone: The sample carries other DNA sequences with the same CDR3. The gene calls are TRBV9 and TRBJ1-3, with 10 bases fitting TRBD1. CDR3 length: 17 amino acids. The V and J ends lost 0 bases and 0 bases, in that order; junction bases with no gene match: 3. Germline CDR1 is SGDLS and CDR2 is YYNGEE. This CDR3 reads CASSVGRQGASGNTIYF. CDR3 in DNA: TGTGCCAGCAGCGTAGGAAGACAGGGGGCCTCTGGAAACACCATATATTTT.

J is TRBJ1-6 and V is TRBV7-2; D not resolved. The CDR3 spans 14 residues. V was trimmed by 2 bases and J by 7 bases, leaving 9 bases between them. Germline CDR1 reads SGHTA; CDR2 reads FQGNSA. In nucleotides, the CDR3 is TGTGCCAGCAGCTTATCGGGATCCAATTCACCCCTCCACTTT. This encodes CASSLSGSNSPLHF.

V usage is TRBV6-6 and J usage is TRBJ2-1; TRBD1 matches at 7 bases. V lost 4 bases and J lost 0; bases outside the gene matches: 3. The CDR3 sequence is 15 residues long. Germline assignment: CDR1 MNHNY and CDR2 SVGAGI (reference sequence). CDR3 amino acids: CASSLDRNSYNEQFF. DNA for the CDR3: TGTGCCAGCAGTTTGGACAGGAACTCCTACAATGAGCAGTTCTTC.

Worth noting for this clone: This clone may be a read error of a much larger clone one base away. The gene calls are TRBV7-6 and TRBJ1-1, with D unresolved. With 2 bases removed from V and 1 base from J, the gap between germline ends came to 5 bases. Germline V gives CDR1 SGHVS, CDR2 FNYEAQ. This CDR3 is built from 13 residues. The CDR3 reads CASSLTGNTEAFF. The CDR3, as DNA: TGTGCCAGCAGCTTAACTGGGAACACTGAAGCTTTCTTT.

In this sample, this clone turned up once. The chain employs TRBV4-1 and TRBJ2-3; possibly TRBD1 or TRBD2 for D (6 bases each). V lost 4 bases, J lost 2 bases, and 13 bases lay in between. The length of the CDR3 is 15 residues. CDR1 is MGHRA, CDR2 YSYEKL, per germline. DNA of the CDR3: TGCGCCAGCAGCCGAACTAGGGGGGTCACAGATACGCAGTATTTT. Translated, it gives CASSRTRGVTDTQYF.

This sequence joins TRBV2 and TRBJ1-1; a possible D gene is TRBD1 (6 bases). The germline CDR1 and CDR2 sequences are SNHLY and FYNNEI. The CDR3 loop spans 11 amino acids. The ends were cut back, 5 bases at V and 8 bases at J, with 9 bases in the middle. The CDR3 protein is CASSRTAEAFF. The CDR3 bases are TGTGCCAGCAGTAGGACAGCCGAAGCTTTCTTT.

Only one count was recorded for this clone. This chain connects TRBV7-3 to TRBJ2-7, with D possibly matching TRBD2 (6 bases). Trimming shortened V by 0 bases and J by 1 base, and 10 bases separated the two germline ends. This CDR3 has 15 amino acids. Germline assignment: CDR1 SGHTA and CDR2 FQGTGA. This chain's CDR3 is CASSLTGEASYEQYF. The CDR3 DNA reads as TGTGCCAGCAGCTTAACAGGGGAGGCTTCCTACGAGCAGTACTTC.

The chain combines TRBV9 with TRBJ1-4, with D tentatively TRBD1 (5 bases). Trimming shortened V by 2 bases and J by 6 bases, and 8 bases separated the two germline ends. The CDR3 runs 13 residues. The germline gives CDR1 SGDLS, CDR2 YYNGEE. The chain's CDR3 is CASSVTVYEKLFF. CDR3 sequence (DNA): TGTGCCAGCAGCGTGACAGTTTATGAAAAACTGTTTTTT. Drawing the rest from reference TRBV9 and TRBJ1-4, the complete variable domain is DSGVTQTPKHLITATGQRVTLRCSPRSGDLSVYWYQQSLDQGLQFLIQYYNGEERAKGNILERFSAQQFPDLHSELNLSSLELGDSALYFCASSVTVYEKLFFGSGTQLSVL.

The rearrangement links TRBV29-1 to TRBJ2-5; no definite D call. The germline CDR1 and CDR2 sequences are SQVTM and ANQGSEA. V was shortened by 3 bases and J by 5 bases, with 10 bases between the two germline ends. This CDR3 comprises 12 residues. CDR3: CSVELSAETQYF. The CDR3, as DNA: TGCAGCGTTGAGCTGTCAGCCGAGACCCAGTACTTC.